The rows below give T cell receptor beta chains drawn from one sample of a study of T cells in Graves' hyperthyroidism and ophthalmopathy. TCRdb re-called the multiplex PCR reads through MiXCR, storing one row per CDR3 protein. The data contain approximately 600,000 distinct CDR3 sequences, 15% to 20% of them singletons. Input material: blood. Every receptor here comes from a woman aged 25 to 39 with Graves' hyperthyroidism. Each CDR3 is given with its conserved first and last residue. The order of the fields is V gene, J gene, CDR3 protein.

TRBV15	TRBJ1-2	CATSRDPGFTIYGYTF
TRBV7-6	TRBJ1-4	CASSFSRVIGEKLFF
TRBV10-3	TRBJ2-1	CAISDRLAGHNEQFF
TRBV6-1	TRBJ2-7	CASNLGDNYEQYF
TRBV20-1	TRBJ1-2	CIRPMGGSNYGYTF
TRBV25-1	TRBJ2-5	CASSESDRGQETQYF
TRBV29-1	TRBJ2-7	CSVLADSYEQYF
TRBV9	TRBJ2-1	CASSVGVGSYNEQFF
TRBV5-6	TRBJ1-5	CASSSLHQPQHF
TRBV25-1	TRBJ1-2	CASSEFFGQPDGYTF
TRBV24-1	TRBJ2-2	CATSRTGELFF
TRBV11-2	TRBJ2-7	CASSLPDRGDYEQYF
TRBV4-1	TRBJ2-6	CASSHQGDSGANVLTF
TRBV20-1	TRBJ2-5	CSASAPLAGFEETQYF
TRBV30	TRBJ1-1	CAWSVHRGYTEAFF
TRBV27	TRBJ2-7	CASSTGPSYEQYF
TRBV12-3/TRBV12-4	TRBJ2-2	CASSFRGGTHGELFF
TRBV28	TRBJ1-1	CASSLLGVGTEAFF
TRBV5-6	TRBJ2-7	CASSLQARGSYEQYF
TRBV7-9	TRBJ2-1	CASSSRGDEQFF
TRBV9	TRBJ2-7	CASSSRASGPYEQYF
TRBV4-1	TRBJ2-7	CASSQERRTRTYEQYF
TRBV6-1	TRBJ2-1	CASGLGLAGINEQFF
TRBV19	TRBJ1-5	CASCRETGGGQPQHF
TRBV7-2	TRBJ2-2	CASSFRSKIADANTGELFF
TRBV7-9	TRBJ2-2	CASSGTTGEDGELFF
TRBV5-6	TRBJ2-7	CASSHGTSGRLYEQYF
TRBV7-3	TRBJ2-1	CASSLAGLGASGSYNEQFF
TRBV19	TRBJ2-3	CASSNSGNTDTQYF
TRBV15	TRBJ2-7	CATSREGPYEQYF
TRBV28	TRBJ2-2	CASITQGDRGEELFF
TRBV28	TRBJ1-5	CASSLVRQDDQPQHF
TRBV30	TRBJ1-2	CAWSVLRGRGWYGYTF
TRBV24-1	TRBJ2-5	CATAGTSGIDETQYF
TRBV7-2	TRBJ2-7	CASSSQRGLAGGPYEQYF
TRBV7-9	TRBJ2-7	CASSLVRQGVLRQYF
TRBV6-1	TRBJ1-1	CASSDGWKGGAFF